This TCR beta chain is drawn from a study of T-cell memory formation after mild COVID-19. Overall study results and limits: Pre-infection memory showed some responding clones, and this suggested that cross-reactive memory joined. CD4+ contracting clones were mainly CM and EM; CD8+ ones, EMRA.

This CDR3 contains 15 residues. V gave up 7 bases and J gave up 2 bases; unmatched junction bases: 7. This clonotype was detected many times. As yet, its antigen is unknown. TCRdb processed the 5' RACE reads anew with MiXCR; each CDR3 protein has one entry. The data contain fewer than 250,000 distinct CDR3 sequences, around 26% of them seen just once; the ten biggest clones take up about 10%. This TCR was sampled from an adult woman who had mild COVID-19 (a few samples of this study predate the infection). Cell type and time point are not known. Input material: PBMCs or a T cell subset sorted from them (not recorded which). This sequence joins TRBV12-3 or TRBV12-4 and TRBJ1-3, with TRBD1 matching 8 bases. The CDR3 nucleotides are TGTGCCAGCAACCCGACAGGGGAGGCTGGAAACACCATATATTTT. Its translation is CASNPTGEAGNTIYF.